Shown below are 19 T cell receptor beta chains from a single sample sequenced in a study of regulatory T cells in long-lasting Graves disease. Sample time point: persistent/refractory GD, antithyroid drugs over 5 years with positive TRAb. Following extraction of RNA from PBMCs, that RNA was used to make the TCR library. Sequencing libraries for TCR beta were prepared with iRepertoire HTBI primers and Arm-PCR of CDR3 regions. TCRdb re-called the multiplex PCR reads through MiXCR, storing one row per CDR3 protein. Among about 470,000 distinct CDR3 sequences, around 21% were seen once, and the ten largest hold under 9%. Material: peripheral blood mononuclear cells (PBMCs), obtained when the disease was refractory, from a patient treated with antithyroid drugs. The receptor source for this set is a female donor with Graves disease.

The V call is TRBV6-1, the J call TRBJ2-7; 14 positions agree with TRBD2. The CDR3 covers 13 residues. V lost 7 bases and J lost 6; bases outside the gene matches: 2. CDR1 and CDR2 (germline): MNHNS, SASEGT. The DNA of the CDR3 is TGTGCCAGCAAGGGACTAGCGGGAGTCGAGCAGTACTTC. Translating gives CASKGLAGVEQYF.

As concerns this clonotype: A much bigger clone sits one base away, suggesting this may be a read error. The chain combines TRBV2 with TRBJ1-2; D is ambiguous. The CDR3 loop spans 13 amino acids. V was pared by 8 bases and J by 6 bases, with 16 bases between. Germline V gene data show CDR1 as SNHLY and CDR2 as FYNNEI. The CDR3 is CASAVLSGDGYTF. CDR3 DNA sequence: TGTGCCAGCGCTGTACTATCTGGGGATGGCTACACCTTC.

This clonotype has at least ten counts. The rearrangement uses TRBV28 and TRBJ1-5; D perhaps matches TRBD1 (5 bases). Trimming pared 10 bases from V and 3 bases from J, leaving 13 bases between. The CDR3 runs to 13 residues. In germline, CDR1 is MDHEN, CDR2 SYDVKM. The chain's CDR3 is CATYRLANQPQHF. The CDR3 nucleotides read TGTGCCACCTACAGGTTGGCCAATCAGCCCCAGCATTTT.

This clonotype has only a few counts. This chain joins TRBV27 and TRBJ2-7; 8 bases fit TRBD1. The CDR3 has 14 residues. CDR1 MNHEY and CDR2 SMNVEV come from the germline V gene (reference sequence). Trimming removed 4 bases from V and 6 bases from J; junction bases left unmatched: 8. The CDR3 sequence is CASSSRGQYGEQYF. The CDR3 DNA reads TGTGCCAGCAGTTCCAGGGGGCAGTACGGCGAGCAGTACTTC.

This clonotype was recorded a few times. The genes are TRBV24-1 and TRBJ2-5; either TRBD1 or TRBD2 may supply D (5 bases each). Trimming left V 6 bases short and J 0 bases short, with 13 bases between. CDR3 length equals 15 residues. Germline lookup yields CDR1 KGHDR and CDR2 SFDVKD. The CDR3 region has the DNA TGTGCCACCAGTCGATCTGGGACCTACCAAGAGACCCAGTACTTC. Its protein product is CATSRSGTYQETQYF.

This chain links TRBV28 with TRBJ2-7; possible D gene TRBD2, 5 bases. Germline-derived CDR1 and CDR2 are MDHEN and SYDVKM. Trimming removed 1 base at V and 3 bases at J, with 10 bases between. This CDR3 has 14 amino acids. CDR3 loop: CASSLLLVVYEQYF. CDR3 nucleotides: TGTGCCAGCAGTTTATTACTAGTCGTCTACGAGCAGTACTTC.

This clonotype came up many times. Just one base apart from a much larger clone, this may be a read error. The chain couples TRBV7-8 to TRBJ2-7; D might be TRBD2 (5 bases). Germline values: CDR1 SGHVS, CDR2 FQNEAQ. The germline V and J ends were trimmed by 10 bases and 4 bases, with 14 bases remaining between them. The CDR3 has 12 amino acids. The CDR3 bases are TGTGCCACCGGGATACAAGATTACGAGCAGTACTTC. This codes for CATGIQDYEQYF. The variable domain in full, completed from reference TRBV7-8 and TRBJ2-7, reads GAGVSQSPRYKVAKRGQDVALRCDPISGHVSLFWYQQALGQGPEFLTYFQNEAQLDKSGLPSDRFFAERPEGSVSTLKIQRTQQEDSAVYLCATGIQDYEQYFGPGTRLTVT.

This chain connects TRBV29-1 to TRBJ1-4, with 9 positions matching TRBD1. Per germline, CDR1 SQVTM and CDR2 ANQGSEA. The trim removed 3 bases at V and 7 bases at J, leaving 3 bases unmatched. There are 13 residues in the CDR3. The CDR3 sequence: CSVDGQGSEKLFF. In DNA form, the CDR3 reads TGCAGCGTTGACGGACAGGGGAGTGAAAAACTGTTTTTT.

This clonotype appeared a few times. The gene calls are TRBV30 and TRBJ1-3, with D uncertain. This CDR3 contains 11 residues. The V and J ends lost 0 bases and 8 bases respectively, with 5 bases between them. Germline V gene lookup returns CDR1 GTSNPN and CDR2 SVGIG (reference sequence). The DNA for the CDR3 is TGTGCCTGGAGTGTAGTAGACACCATATATTTT. It yields the protein CAWSVVDTIYF.

This clonotype was counted at least ten times. The chain has TRBV28 and TRBJ1-1; no clear D. V was clipped by 6 bases and J by 1 base, with 9 bases between them. The germline CDR1 and CDR2 sequences are MDHEN and SYDVKM. The length of the CDR3 is 13 residues. DNA for the CDR3: TGTGCCAGCAGCTTAAGGAGGAACACTGAAGCTTTCTTT. It encodes CASSLRRNTEAFF.

At least ten counts were recorded for this clonotype. V usage is TRBV4-2 and J usage is TRBJ1-4; D unresolved. CDR3 length equals 17 residues. Trimming took off 1 base at V and 4 bases at J, with 16 bases between the two ends. Germline CDR1 reads LGHNA; CDR2 reads YNFKEQ. CDR3 bases: TGTGCCAGCAGCCAAGTCGGTGTGTCGTTACGTAATGAAAAACTGTTTTTT. Its translation: CASSQVGVSLRNEKLFF.

This clonotype was seen ten or more times. This chain joins TRBV29-1 and TRBJ1-2; D not resolved. The V gene's germline CDR1 is SQVTM and CDR2 ANQGSEA. V lost 6 bases and J 0 bases, leaving 14 bases between the germline ends. The CDR3 sequence is 14 residues long. CDR3 DNA: TGCAGCGTCCTTAACCCAGGATCTAACTATGGCTACACCTTC. Encoded protein: CSVLNPGSNYGYTF. Together with reference TRBV29-1 and TRBJ1-2, the CDR3 gives the full variable domain: SAVISQKPSRDICQRGTSLTIQCQVDSQVTMMFWYRQQPGQSLTLIATANQGSEATYESGFVIDKFPISRPNLTFSTLTVSNMSPEDSSIYLCSVLNPGSNYGYTFGSGTRLTVV.

This clonotype has ten or more counts. V is TRBV28 and J is TRBJ2-2; 7 bases agree with TRBD1. The germline V gene encodes CDR1 MDHEN and CDR2 SYDVKM. With 6 bases clipped from V and 4 bases from J, the junction kept 14 bases outside the gene matches. The CDR3 is made up of 17 amino acids. This CDR3 reads CASSYPYGTDITGELFF. CDR3 coding DNA: TGTGCCAGCAGCTACCCTTACGGGACAGATATCACCGGGGAGCTGTTTTTT.

The rearrangement joins TRBV11-2 to TRBJ2-4; the D is unclear. Germline V gene lookup returns CDR1 SGHAT and CDR2 FQNNGV. V lost 5 bases to trimming and J lost 7 bases, with 9 bases between them. This CDR3 region has 12 residues. The CDR3: CASSHAGNIQYF. In DNA, the CDR3 is TGTGCCAGCAGCCACGCTGGCAACATTCAGTACTTC.

The CDR3 protein is CASSERGTGANEQYF. The CDR3 DNA sequence: TGTGCCAGCAGTGAAAGGGGGACAGGGGCCAACGAGCAGTACTTC. The chain carries TRBV2 and TRBJ2-7; 10 nucleotides match TRBD1. From germline, CDR1 is SNHLY and CDR2 FYNNEI. The CDR3 is 15 residues long. V was clipped by 2 bases and J by 5 bases; unmatched bases: 6.

V and J are TRBV6-1 and TRBJ1-4; 10 nucleotides agree with TRBD1. The V and J ends lost 10 bases and 11 bases, in that order; junction bases with no gene match: 22. This CDR3 is 17 amino acids long. CDR1 MNHNS and CDR2 SASEGT come from the germline V gene. For the CDR3, the DNA is TGTGCCACCCCCTTAGGGACAGGGGATTTGGGGTACGGGAAACTGTTTTTT. Its protein product is CATPLGTGDLGYGKLFF.

Many counts were recorded for this clonotype. This rearrangement joins TRBV7-8 to TRBJ1-4, with a weak D call TRBD1 (5 bases). The CDR3 length is 15 residues. The V gene lost 2 bases and the J gene lost 8 bases, with 15 bases spanning the gap. CDR1 SGHVS and CDR2 FQNEAQ come from the germline V gene. CDR3 sequence reads: CASSLNPDSGEKLFF. The CDR3, as DNA: TGTGCCAGCAGCTTAAACCCTGACAGCGGAGAAAAACTGTTTTTT.

With regard to this clonotype: The junction differs from germline at one of its ends, possibly a read error. V and J are TRBV19 and TRBJ1-2; no definite D call. Germline lookup yields CDR1 LNHDA and CDR2 SQIVND (reference sequence). This CDR3 has 12 amino acids. The CDR3 spells CASSNRADGCTF. In DNA form, the CDR3 reads TGTGCCAGTAGTAACCGGGCTGACGGCTGCACCTTC.

The sample holds many counts of this clonotype. This rearrangement joins TRBV7-2 to TRBJ1-5; tentatively, D is TRBD1 (5 bases). Germline V gene lookup returns CDR1 SGHTA and CDR2 FQGNSA. The V gene lost 3 bases and the J gene lost 6 bases, with 15 bases spanning the gap. CDR3 length: 15 residues. Here the CDR3 DNA reads TGTGCCAGCAGCTTTGGGGGGACGGGGGGTCAGCCCCAGCATTTT. Amino acid sequence: CASSFGGTGGQPQHF.